These T cell receptor beta chains were read from a single sample in a study of control samples from healthy donors and cancer patients. Data came from immunoSEQ multiplex PCR; TCRdb stores just in-frame clones and leaves some out. The sample gives over 200,000 clones, around 79% of which show up once; about 14% is in the top ten. The sample was PBMCs. These receptors all stem from a woman aged 60-75 years with lung cancer. CDR3s include the opening cysteine and the closing phenylalanine or tryptophan. Fields, in order: D gene, V gene, J gene, clone size, CDR3 DNA, CDR3 protein. The D gene is left open where the match is weak. Size values are once, few and many counts, or a class for expanded clones, and some rows have none.

D gene: NA; V gene: TRBV7-6; J gene: TRBJ1-1; clone size: NA; CDR3 DNA: TGTGCCAGCAGCTTGATACGGGCTGGAAGGAACACTGAAGCTTTCTTT; CDR3 protein: CASSLIRAGRNTEAFF
D gene: NA; V gene: TRBV5-1; J gene: TRBJ2-3; clone size: NA; CDR3 DNA: TGCGCCAGCAGCTTACAGGTCCCAGGAGATACGCAGTATTTT; CDR3 protein: CASSLQVPGDTQYF
D gene: NA; V gene: TRBV27; J gene: TRBJ2-7; clone size: NA; CDR3 DNA: TGTGCCAGCTCAGGGCGGGGTAGCGGCTACGAGCAGTACTTC; CDR3 protein: CASSGRGSGYEQYF
D gene: TRBD1; V gene: TRBV5-1; J gene: TRBJ1-2; clone size: NA; CDR3 DNA: TGCGCCAGCAGCTTGGCGGGACAGGGGACGGAGGGCTACACCTTC; CDR3 protein: CASSLAGQGTEGYTF
D gene: NA; V gene: TRBV28; J gene: TRBJ2-6; clone size: few; CDR3 DNA: TGTGCCAGCAATAGACTGTCCTCTGGGGCCAACGTCCTGACTTTC; CDR3 protein: CASNRLSSGANVLTF
D gene: NA; V gene: TRBV2; J gene: TRBJ1-1; clone size: NA; CDR3 DNA: TGTGCCAGCAGGATGGGGGAGGCGGTGAACACTGAAGCTTTCTTT; CDR3 protein: CASRMGEAVNTEAFF
D gene: NA; V gene: TRBV9; J gene: TRBJ1-1; clone size: NA; CDR3 DNA: TGTGCCAGCAGCGTAGTGAGGGACCGAACTGAAGCTTTCTTT; CDR3 protein: CASSVVRDRTEAFF
D gene: TRBD2; V gene: TRBV7-3; J gene: TRBJ2-2; clone size: NA; CDR3 DNA: TGTGCCAGCAGCCCGACTAGCAGTGCCGGGGAGCTGTTTTTT; CDR3 protein: CASSPTSSAGELFF
D gene: TRBD1; V gene: TRBV2; J gene: TRBJ1-1; clone size: NA; CDR3 DNA: TGTGCCAGCAGTAGGGACAGGGGGACTGAAGCTTTCTTT; CDR3 protein: CASSRDRGTEAFF
D gene: NA; V gene: TRBV18; J gene: TRBJ1-5; clone size: NA; CDR3 DNA: TGTGCCAGCTCACCACAAGGCAGGGGTAGCAATCAGCCCCAGCATTTT; CDR3 protein: CASSPQGRGSNQPQHF
D gene: TRBD1; V gene: TRBV7-3; J gene: TRBJ1-1; clone size: NA; CDR3 DNA: TGTGCCAGCAGCTCGCCGGGACAGACGGAAGCTTTCTTT; CDR3 protein: CASSSPGQTEAFF
D gene: NA; V gene: TRBV27; J gene: TRBJ2-7; clone size: few; CDR3 DNA: TGTGCCAGCACTTACACGGCCGGTCCCTACGAGCAGTACTTC; CDR3 protein: CASTYTAGPYEQYF
D gene: TRBD2; V gene: TRBV5-1; J gene: TRBJ2-2; clone size: NA; CDR3 DNA: TGCGCCAGCAGCTTGGACCTCCTGACTAGCGCCTCGAACACCGGGGAGCTGTTTTTT; CDR3 protein: CASSLDLLTSASNTGELFF
D gene: NA; V gene: TRBV12-3/TRBV12-4; J gene: TRBJ2-1; clone size: NA; CDR3 DNA: TGTGCCAGCAGTTCGACCGGGACTCGGATCTTCTTC; CDR3 protein: CASSSTGTRIFF
D gene: TRBD1; V gene: TRBV10-3; J gene: TRBJ1-1; clone size: NA; CDR3 DNA: TGTGCCATCAGTGACCCCGGGACAGTTAACACTGAAGCTTTCTTT; CDR3 protein: CAISDPGTVNTEAFF
D gene: TRBD1; V gene: TRBV2; J gene: TRBJ2-1; clone size: NA; CDR3 DNA: TGTGCCAGCAAGAGGACAGGGTACAATGAGCAGTTCTTC; CDR3 protein: CASKRTGYNEQFF
D gene: NA; V gene: TRBV2; J gene: TRBJ1-5; clone size: NA; CDR3 DNA: TGTGCCAGCAGTGGTTCAGGGGTCAATCAGCCCCAGCATTTT; CDR3 protein: CASSGSGVNQPQHF
D gene: NA; V gene: TRBV12-5; J gene: TRBJ1-1; clone size: NA; CDR3 DNA: TGTGCTAGTAGGGGATCTGCGGGGGTTGAAGCTTTCTTT; CDR3 protein: CASRGSAGVEAFF
D gene: NA; V gene: TRBV30; J gene: TRBJ2-7; clone size: NA; CDR3 DNA: TGTGCCTGGAGTGTGGGGGGAGAGCAGTACTTC; CDR3 protein: CAWSVGGEQYF
D gene: NA; V gene: TRBV19; J gene: TRBJ1-6; clone size: NA; CDR3 DNA: TGTGCCAGTACCGAGACAGCCTATAATTCACCCCTCCACTTT; CDR3 protein: CASTETAYNSPLHF
D gene: NA; V gene: TRBV5-1; J gene: TRBJ1-6; clone size: NA; CDR3 DNA: TGCGCCACCAAAGAGGGGGGGGATTCACCCCTCCACTTT; CDR3 protein: CATKEGGDSPLHF
D gene: TRBD1; V gene: TRBV29-1; J gene: TRBJ1-1; clone size: NA; CDR3 DNA: TGCAGCGTTTACGGGACAGCAAACACTGAAGCTTTCTTT; CDR3 protein: CSVYGTANTEAFF
D gene: TRBD2; V gene: TRBV6-5; J gene: TRBJ2-5; clone size: NA; CDR3 DNA: TGTGCCAGCATCATCGGGACTAGCGAACAAGAGACCCAGTACTTC; CDR3 protein: CASIIGTSEQETQYF
D gene: TRBD1; V gene: TRBV5-1; J gene: TRBJ1-4; clone size: NA; CDR3 DNA: TGCGCCAGCAGCCCGGGACAGGGGGCGGGTGAAAAACTGTTTTTT; CDR3 protein: CASSPGQGAGEKLFF
D gene: NA; V gene: TRBV2; J gene: TRBJ1-6; clone size: NA; CDR3 DNA: TGTGCCAGCAGTGAAGTCAGTAATTCACCCCTCCACTTT; CDR3 protein: CASSEVSNSPLHF
D gene: NA; V gene: TRBV6-2/TRBV6-3; J gene: TRBJ1-6; clone size: NA; CDR3 DNA: TGTGCCAGCAGCCCCCAGATTTTATCGACCCTCCACTTT; CDR3 protein: CASSPQILSTLHF